Presented here are 14 T cell receptor beta chains from one specimen sequenced in a study of cytomegalovirus exposure and HLA in healthy donors. Primers for the PCR totalled 60 Vbeta and 13 Jbeta. The method was immunoSEQ multiplex PCR; TCRdb's version includes in-frame clones alone and lacks a portion of them. The sample includes 110,000 or so clones, 60% to 80% of them seen just once. Sample: PBMCs. The source of these receptors is a woman in her twenties or thirties in good health and CMV-seropositive.

The rearrangement joins TRBV2 to TRBJ2-5, with D possibly matching TRBD1 (6 bases). This CDR3 has 13 amino acids. Deletions cut 5 bases from V and 7 bases from J, with 14 bases between. Germline CDR1 and CDR2: SNHLY and FYNNEI. In DNA, the CDR3 is TGTGCCAGCAGTTTGGCACAGGGCGGGACCCAGTACTTC. Translated, it gives CASSLAQGGTQYF. Full variable domain (missing parts from reference TRBV2 and TRBJ2-5): EPEVTQTPSHQVTQMGQEVILRCVPISNHLYFYWYRQILGQKVEFLVSFYNNEISEKSEIFDDQFSVERPDGSNFTLKIRSTKLEDSAMYFCASSLAQGGTQYFGPGTRLLVL.

The CDR3 reads CATSRDVAASNEQFF. The CDR3 region has the DNA TGTGCCACCAGCAGAGATGTTGCAGCGTCCAATGAGCAGTTCTTC. The chain is built from TRBV15 and TRBJ2-1; D is uncertain. The CDR3 covers 15 residues. Germline lookup yields CDR1 LNHNV and CDR2 YYDKDF (reference sequence). With 0 bases removed from V and 6 bases from J, the gap between germline ends came to 12 bases.

The chain joins TRBV19 to TRBJ1-1, with D perhaps matching TRBD1 (5 bases). The CDR3 sequence is 15 residues long. Trimming pared 5 bases from V and 4 bases from J, leaving 17 bases between. CDR1 and CDR2 (germline): LNHDA, SQIVND (reference sequence). CDR3 protein: CASSGGVEKGTEAFF. Here the CDR3 DNA reads TGTGCCAGTAGTGGGGGGGTTGAGAAGGGCACTGAAGCTTTCTTT.

As regards this clone: The same CDR3 also results from other DNA sequences found in this sample. This chain's CDR3 is CASSSPGQGNEKLFF. The CDR3 DNA reads TGCGCCAGCAGCTCCCCGGGACAGGGGAATGAAAAACTGTTTTTT. The chain is built from TRBV5-1 and TRBJ1-4, with 10 bases fitting TRBD1. V shed 3 bases, J shed 5 bases, and the junction held 4 bases outside the gene matches. This CDR3 has 15 amino acids. Germline CDR1 SGHRS, CDR2 YFSETQ.

The CDR3 here is CASCAVQGAPNSPLHF. CDR3 coding DNA: TGTGCCAGCTGTGCGGTACAGGGCGCCCCTAATTCACCCCTCCACTTT. V is TRBV11-2 and J is TRBJ1-6; possibly TRBD1 for D (6 bases). CDR1 and CDR2 (germline): SGHAT, FQNNGV. Trimming cost V 8 bases and J 6 bases, with 20 bases left between them. This CDR3 comprises 16 residues.

V is TRBV6-1 and J is TRBJ1-5; 9 bases fit TRBD1. The CDR3 totals 15 residues. Per germline, CDR1 MNHNS and CDR2 SASEGT. With V trimmed by 6 bases and J by 7 bases, 10 bases remained unmatched. The DNA for the CDR3 is TGTGCCAGCAGCCGAACAGGGGGCGCTGCCCAGCCCCAGCATTTT. It yields the protein CASSRTGGAAQPQHF.

The V and J genes are TRBV19 and TRBJ2-2, with TRBD1 as a possible D gene (5 bases). Germline V CDR1 and CDR2: LNHDA, SQIVND (reference sequence). The CDR3 length is 14 residues. With 8 bases removed from V and 6 bases from J, the gap between germline ends came to 16 bases. This CDR3 is CASWGRVGAGELFF. DNA for the CDR3: TGTGCCAGTTGGGGCAGGGTTGGAGCCGGGGAGCTGTTTTTT.

V usage is TRBV30 and J usage is TRBJ1-3, with D uncertain. This CDR3 is built from 14 residues. The V end lost 0 bases, the J end lost 4 bases, and 10 bases lay between the germline ends. Germline loops: CDR1 GTSNPN, CDR2 SVGIG (reference sequence). CDR3 DNA sequence: TGTGCCTGGAGTGTATCAATCAGGGGAAACACCATATATTTT. It encodes CAWSVSIRGNTIYF.

The CDR3 loop reads CAVGTGGFVNQPQHF. The DNA for the CDR3 is TGTGCCGTGGGGACAGGGGGCTTTGTGAATCAGCCCCAGCATTTT. The chain is built from TRBV19 and TRBJ1-5, with TRBD1 matching 12 bases. V trimming: 11 bases; J trimming: 4 bases; junction bases outside the gene matches: 9. The length of the CDR3 is 15 residues. Germline V CDR1 and CDR2: LNHDA, SQIVND (reference sequence). Full variable domain (outside the CDR3, taken from reference TRBV19 and TRBJ1-5): DGGITQSPKYLFRKEGQNVTLSCEQNLNHDAMYWYRQDPGQGLRLIYYSQIVNDFQKGDIAEGYSVSREKKESFPLTVTSAQKNPTAFYLCAVGTGGFVNQPQHFGDGTRLSIL.

This chain joins TRBV6-5 and TRBJ1-5; TRBD1 matches at 8 bases. With V trimmed by 6 bases and J by 4 bases, 8 bases remained unmatched. This CDR3 comprises 15 residues. Germline-derived CDR1 and CDR2 are MNHEY and SVGAGI. The CDR3 region is CASSHAGQENQPQHF. The CDR3, as DNA: TGTGCCAGCAGCCACGCGGGACAGGAGAATCAGCCCCAGCATTTT.

The chain has TRBV5-1 and TRBJ1-4, with TRBD1 as a possible D gene (5 bases). V dropped 0 bases and J dropped 3 bases, with 9 bases sitting between them. The germline gives CDR1 SGHRS, CDR2 YFSETQ. The CDR3 is 15 residues long. CDR3 sequence (DNA): TGCGCCAGCAGCTTGGGGGGGGGTCCTAATGAAAAACTGTTTTTT. Translation gives CASSLGGGPNEKLFF.

This clone has only one observation. This chain joins TRBV11-2 and TRBJ1-1; D might be TRBD1 (5 bases). Looked up from germline, CDR1 is SGHAT and CDR2 is FQNNGV. V shed 3 bases and J shed 2 bases, with 13 bases lying between them. The CDR3 length is 15 residues. CDR3 loop: CASSFGGRGNTEAFF. CDR3 nucleotide sequence: TGTGCCAGCAGCTTCGGGGGGAGGGGTAACACTGAAGCTTTCTTT.

This clone was seen only a few times. The V and J genes are TRBV4-1 and TRBJ2-1; TRBD2 matches 8 bases. Germline CDR1 is MGHRA and CDR2 is YSYEKL. There are 14 residues in the CDR3. The junction had 6 bases not matched to a gene; V was cut back by 5 bases and J by 6 bases. CDR3 nucleotides: TGCGCCAGCAGCGATAGCGGGAATGGCAATGAGCAGTTCTTC. Translated: CASSDSGNGNEQFF.

V usage is TRBV5-1 and J usage is TRBJ1-1; TRBD1 matches 9 bases. The germline V gene encodes CDR1 SGHRS and CDR2 YFSETQ. The CDR3 totals 16 residues. The V segment lost 4 bases and the J segment 1 base; nucleotides outside the gene matches: 8. The CDR3, as DNA: TGCGCCAGCAGCATCCGACAGGGGGGTACGAACACTGAAGCTTTCTTT. Protein product: CASSIRQGGTNTEAFF.